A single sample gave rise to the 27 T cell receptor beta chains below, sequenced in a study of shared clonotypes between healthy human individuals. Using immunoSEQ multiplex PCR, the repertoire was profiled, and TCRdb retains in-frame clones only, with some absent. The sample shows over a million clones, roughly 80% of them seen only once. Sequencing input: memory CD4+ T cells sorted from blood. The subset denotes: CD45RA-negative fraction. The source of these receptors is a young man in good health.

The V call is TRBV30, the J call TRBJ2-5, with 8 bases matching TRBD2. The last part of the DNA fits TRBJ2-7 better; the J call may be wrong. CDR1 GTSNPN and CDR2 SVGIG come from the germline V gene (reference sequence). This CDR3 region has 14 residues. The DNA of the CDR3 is TGTGCCTCTACACCCGGGGGGGGAAGATACGAGCAGTACTTC. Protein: CASTPGGGRYEQYF.

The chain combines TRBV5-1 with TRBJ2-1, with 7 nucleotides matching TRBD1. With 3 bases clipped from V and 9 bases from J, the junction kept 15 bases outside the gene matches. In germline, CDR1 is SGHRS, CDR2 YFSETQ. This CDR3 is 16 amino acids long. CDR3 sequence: CASSSTTATGVGEQFF. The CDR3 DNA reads TGCGCCAGCAGCTCGACAACAGCAACAGGGGTTGGTGAGCAGTTCTTC.

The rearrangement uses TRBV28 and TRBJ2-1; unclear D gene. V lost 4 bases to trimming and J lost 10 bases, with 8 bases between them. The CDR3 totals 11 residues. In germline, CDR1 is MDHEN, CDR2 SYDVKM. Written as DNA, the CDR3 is TGTGCCAGCAGTTCCCCGAGGGAGCAGTTCTTC. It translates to CASSSPREQFF.

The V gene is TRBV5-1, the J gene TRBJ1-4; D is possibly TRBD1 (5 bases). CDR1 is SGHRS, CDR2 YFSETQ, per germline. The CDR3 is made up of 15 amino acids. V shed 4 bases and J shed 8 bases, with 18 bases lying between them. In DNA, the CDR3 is TGCGCCAGCAGCCAGACGGGACTGAAGGAGGAAAAACTGTTTTTT. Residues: CASSQTGLKEEKLFF.

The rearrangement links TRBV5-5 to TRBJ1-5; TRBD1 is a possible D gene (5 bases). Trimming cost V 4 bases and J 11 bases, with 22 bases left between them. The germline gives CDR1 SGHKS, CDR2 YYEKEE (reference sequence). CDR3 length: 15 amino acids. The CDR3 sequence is CASSADTTHLAAQHF. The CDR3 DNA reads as TGTGCCAGCAGCGCGGACACCACCCACCTCGCAGCCCAGCATTTT.

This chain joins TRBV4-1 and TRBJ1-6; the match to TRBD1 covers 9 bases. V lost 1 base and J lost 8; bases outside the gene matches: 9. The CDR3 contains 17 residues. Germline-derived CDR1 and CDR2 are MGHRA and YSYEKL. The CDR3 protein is CASSQVPTGGKDSPLHF. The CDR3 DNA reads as TGCGCCAGCAGCCAAGTTCCGACAGGGGGGAAGGATTCACCCCTCCACTTT.

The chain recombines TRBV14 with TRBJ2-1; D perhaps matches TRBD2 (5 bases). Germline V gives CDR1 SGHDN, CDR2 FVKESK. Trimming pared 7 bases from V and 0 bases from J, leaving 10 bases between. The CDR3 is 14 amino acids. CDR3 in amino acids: CASNVGGSYNEQFF. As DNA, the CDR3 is TGTGCCAGCAATGTCGGAGGCTCCTACAATGAGCAGTTCTTC.

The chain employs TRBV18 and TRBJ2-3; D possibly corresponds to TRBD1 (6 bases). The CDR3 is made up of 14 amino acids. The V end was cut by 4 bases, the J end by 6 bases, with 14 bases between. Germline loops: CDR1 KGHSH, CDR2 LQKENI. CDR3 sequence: CASSQGVEEDTQYF. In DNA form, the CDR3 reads TGTGCCAGCTCACAGGGGGTAGAGGAGGATACGCAGTATTTT.

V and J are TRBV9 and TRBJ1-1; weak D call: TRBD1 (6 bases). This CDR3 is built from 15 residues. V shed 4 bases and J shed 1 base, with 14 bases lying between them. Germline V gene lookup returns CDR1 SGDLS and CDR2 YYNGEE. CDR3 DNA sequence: TGTGCCAGCAGCCTGACCGGGACACCGAACACTGAAGCTTTCTTT. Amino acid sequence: CASSLTGTPNTEAFF.

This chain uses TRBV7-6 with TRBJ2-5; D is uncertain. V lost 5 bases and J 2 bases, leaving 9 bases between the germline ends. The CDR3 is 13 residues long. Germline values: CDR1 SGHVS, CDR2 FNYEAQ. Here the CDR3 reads CASSPGLQETQYF. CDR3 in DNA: TGTGCCAGCAGCCCCGGGCTGCAAGAGACCCAGTACTTC.

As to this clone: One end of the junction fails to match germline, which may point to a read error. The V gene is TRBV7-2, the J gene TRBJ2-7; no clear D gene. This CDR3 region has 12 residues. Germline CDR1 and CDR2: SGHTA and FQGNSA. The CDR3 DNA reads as TGTGCCAGCAGCTTTAACGTCTGGACGCGGAACTTC. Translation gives CASSFNVWTRNF.

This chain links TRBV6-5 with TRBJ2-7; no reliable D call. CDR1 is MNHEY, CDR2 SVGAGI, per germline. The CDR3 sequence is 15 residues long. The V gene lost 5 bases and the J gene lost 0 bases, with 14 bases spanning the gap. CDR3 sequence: CASSTSSPSSYEQYF. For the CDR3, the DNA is TGTGCCAGCAGTACCTCCTCGCCGAGCTCCTACGAGCAGTACTTC.

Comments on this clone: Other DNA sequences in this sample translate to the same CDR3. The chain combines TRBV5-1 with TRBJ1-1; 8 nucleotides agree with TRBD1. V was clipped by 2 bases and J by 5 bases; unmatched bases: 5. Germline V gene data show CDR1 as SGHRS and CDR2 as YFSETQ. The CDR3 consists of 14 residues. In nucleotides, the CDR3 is TGCGCCAGCAGCTTAACAGGGGGAGGAACTGAAGCTTTCTTT. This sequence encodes CASSLTGGGTEAFF.

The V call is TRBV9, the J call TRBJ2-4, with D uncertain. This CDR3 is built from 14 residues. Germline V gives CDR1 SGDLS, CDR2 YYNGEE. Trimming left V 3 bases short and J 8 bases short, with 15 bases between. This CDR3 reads CASSDQPLSDIQYF. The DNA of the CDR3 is TGTGCCAGCAGCGACCAGCCATTATCGGACATTCAGTACTTC.

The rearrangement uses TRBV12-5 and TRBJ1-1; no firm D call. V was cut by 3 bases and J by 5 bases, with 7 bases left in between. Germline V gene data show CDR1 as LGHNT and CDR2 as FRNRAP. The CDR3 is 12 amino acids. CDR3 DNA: TGTGCTAGTGGTTTTAGGGCGACTGAAGCTTTCTTT. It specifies CASGFRATEAFF.

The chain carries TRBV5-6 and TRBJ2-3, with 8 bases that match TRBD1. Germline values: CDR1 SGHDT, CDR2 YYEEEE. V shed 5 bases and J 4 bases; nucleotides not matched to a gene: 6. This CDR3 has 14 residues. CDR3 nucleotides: TGTGCCAGCAGATGGACAGGGATAGCAGATACGCAGTATTTT. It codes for CASRWTGIADTQYF. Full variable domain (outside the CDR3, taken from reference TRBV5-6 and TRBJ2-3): DAGVTQSPTHLIKTRGQQVTLRCSPKSGHDTVSWYQQALGQGPQFIFQYYEEEERQRGNFPDRFSGHQFPNYSSELNVNALLLGDSALYLCASRWTGIADTQYFGPGTRLTVL.

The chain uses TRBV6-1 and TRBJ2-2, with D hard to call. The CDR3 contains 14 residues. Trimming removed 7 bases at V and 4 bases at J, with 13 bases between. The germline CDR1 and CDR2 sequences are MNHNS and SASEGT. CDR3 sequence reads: CASIGTPITGELFF. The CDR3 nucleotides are TGTGCCAGCATCGGTACTCCGATCACCGGGGAGCTGTTTTTT.

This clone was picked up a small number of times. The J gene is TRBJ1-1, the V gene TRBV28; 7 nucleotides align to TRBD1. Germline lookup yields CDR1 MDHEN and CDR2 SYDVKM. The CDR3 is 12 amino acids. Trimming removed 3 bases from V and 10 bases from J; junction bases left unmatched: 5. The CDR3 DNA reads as TGTGCCAGCAGTTTGTACAGGGGTGTAGCTTTCTTT. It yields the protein CASSLYRGVAFF.

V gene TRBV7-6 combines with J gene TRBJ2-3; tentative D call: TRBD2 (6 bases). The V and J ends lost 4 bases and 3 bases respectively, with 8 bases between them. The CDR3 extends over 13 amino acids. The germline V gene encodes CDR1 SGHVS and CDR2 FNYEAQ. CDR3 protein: CASSSGGTDTQYF. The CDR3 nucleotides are TGTGCCAGCAGCTCTGGGGGGACAGATACGCAGTATTTT.

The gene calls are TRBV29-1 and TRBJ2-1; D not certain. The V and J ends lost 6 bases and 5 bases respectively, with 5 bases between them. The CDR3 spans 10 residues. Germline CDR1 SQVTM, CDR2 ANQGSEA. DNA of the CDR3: TGCAGCGTGGCGAACAATGAGCAGTTCTTC. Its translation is CSVANNEQFF.

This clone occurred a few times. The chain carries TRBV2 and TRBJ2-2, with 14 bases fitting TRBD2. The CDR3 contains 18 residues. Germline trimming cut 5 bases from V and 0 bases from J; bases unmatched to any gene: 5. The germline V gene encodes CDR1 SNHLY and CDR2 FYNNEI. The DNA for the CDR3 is TGTGCCAGCAGTCCGAGGACTAGCGGGGGGTCGAACACCGGGGAGCTGTTTTTT. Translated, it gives CASSPRTSGGSNTGELFF.

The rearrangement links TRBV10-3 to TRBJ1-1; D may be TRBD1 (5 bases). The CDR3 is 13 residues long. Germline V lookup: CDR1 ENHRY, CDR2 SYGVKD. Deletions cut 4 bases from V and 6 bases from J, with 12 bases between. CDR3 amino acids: CAISVSGTPEAFF. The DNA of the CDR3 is TGTGCCATCAGTGTGAGCGGGACCCCTGAAGCTTTCTTT.

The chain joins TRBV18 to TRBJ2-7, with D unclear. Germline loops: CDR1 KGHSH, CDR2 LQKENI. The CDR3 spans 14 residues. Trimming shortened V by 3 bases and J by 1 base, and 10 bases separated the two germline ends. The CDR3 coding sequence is TGTGCCAGCTCACCTGGAGCCCAATCCTACGAGCAGTACTTC. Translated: CASSPGAQSYEQYF.

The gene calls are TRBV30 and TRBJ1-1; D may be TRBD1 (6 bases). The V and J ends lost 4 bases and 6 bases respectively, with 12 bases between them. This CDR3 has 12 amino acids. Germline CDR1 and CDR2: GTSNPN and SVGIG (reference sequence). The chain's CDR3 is CAWNIRGSEAFF. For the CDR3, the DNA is TGTGCCTGGAATATTAGGGGGTCTGAAGCTTTCTTT.

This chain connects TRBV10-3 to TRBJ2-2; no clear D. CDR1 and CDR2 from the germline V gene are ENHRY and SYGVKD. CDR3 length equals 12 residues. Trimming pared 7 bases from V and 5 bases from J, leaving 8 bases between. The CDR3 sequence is CAIKWGTGELFF. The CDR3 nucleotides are TGTGCCATCAAATGGGGTACCGGGGAGCTGTTTTTT.

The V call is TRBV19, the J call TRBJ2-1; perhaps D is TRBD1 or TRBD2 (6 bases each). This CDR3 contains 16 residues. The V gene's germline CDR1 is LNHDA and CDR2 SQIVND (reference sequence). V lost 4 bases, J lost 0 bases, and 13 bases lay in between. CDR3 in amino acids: CASSRGATSSYNEQFF. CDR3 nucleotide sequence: TGTGCCAGTAGTAGGGGGGCGACTAGCTCCTACAATGAGCAGTTCTTC. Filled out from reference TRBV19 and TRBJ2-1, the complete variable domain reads DGGITQSPKYLFRKEGQNVTLSCEQNLNHDAMYWYRQDPGQGLRLIYYSQIVNDFQKGDIAEGYSVSREKKESFPLTVTSAQKNPTAFYLCASSRGATSSYNEQFFGPGTRLTVL.

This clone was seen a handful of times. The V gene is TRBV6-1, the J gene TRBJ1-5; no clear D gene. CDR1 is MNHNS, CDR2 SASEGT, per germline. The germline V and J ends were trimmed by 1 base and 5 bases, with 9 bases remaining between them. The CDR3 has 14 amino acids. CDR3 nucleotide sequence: TGTGCCAGCAGTGAAGGGAGGCCAGATCAGCCCCAGCATTTT. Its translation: CASSEGRPDQPQHF.